Shown below are 15 T cell receptor beta chains from a single sample sequenced in a study of blood T cell repertoires in COVID-19. The assay was immunoSEQ multiplex PCR, and TCRdb's table has in-frame clones only and misses some. The sample records about 200,000 clones, around 83% being singletons. The sample taken for sequencing was PBMCs or T cells enriched from blood (not recorded which). The receptors stem from a woman aged 40 to 50 in a cohort exposed to, infected with or recovered from COVID-19 (not recorded which).

This clone was counted at least ten times. The chain has TRBV4-2 and TRBJ1-4; TRBD1 aligns across 7 bases. The CDR3 extends over 15 amino acids. CDR1 is LGHNA and CDR2 is YNFKEQ in the germline V gene. The J segment lost 5 bases and the V segment lost 4 bases, leaving 7 bases of the junction unmatched. CDR3 nucleotides: TGTGCCAGCAGCCCTAGTGGGGACAGAAATGAAAAACTGTTTTTT. Translating it yields CASSPSGDRNEKLFF.

Concerning this clone: The junction departs from germline at one end; a sequencing error may be responsible. V is TRBV5-6 and J is TRBJ1-2, with TRBD1 as a possible D gene (6 bases). The germline V gene has CDR1 SGHDT and CDR2 YYEEEE. This CDR3 region has 14 residues. The CDR3 DNA reads TGTGCCAGCTGCTTGGGTCAGGGGTATTATGGCTACACCTTC. This sequence encodes CASCLGQGYYGYTF.

This sequence joins TRBV14 and TRBJ2-7, with 8 bases identical to TRBD2. The trim removed 8 bases at V and 6 bases at J, leaving 9 bases unmatched. Germline assignment: CDR1 SGHDN and CDR2 FVKESK. The CDR3 spans 13 residues. The CDR3 DNA follows: TGTGCCAGCTGCGAGCGGGAGTGCGTCGAGCAGTACTTC. As protein: CASCERECVEQYF.

The chain couples TRBV3-1 (or the pseudogene TRBV3-2) to TRBJ2-3, with 13 positions matching TRBD2. The CDR3 is made up of 20 amino acids. Germline V gene lookup returns CDR1 LGHDT and CDR2 YNNKEL (reference sequence). J was trimmed by 6 bases and V by 2 bases; bases with no gene match: 17. The CDR3: CASSQRPGLAGTFGSDTQYF. CDR3 bases: TGTGCCAGCAGCCAAAGACCGGGACTAGCGGGGACTTTCGGTTCGGATACGCAGTATTTT.

The genes are TRBV6-6 and TRBJ2-7; TRBD2 matches at 15 bases. This CDR3 has 16 amino acids. Germline trimming cut 5 bases from V and 1 base from J; bases unmatched to any gene: 3. Germline lookup yields CDR1 MNHNY and CDR2 SVGAGI (reference sequence). The CDR3 spells CASSPGLAGGSYEQYF. CDR3 bases: TGTGCCAGCAGTCCGGGACTAGCGGGAGGATCCTACGAGCAGTACTTC.

This chain connects TRBV9 to TRBJ2-2; TRBD2 is a possible D gene (6 bases). Trimming took 3 bases from V and 3 from J, leaving 12 bases between them. Germline V CDR1 and CDR2: SGDLS, YYNGEE. The CDR3 loop spans 15 amino acids. CDR3 region: CASSAGTRHTGELFF. The CDR3 region has the DNA TGTGCCAGCAGCGCCGGGACTCGACACACCGGGGAGCTGTTTTTT. Together with reference TRBV9 and TRBJ2-2, the CDR3 gives the full variable domain: DSGVTQTPKHLITATGQRVTLRCSPRSGDLSVYWYQQSLDQGLQFLIQYYNGEERAKGNILERFSAQQFPDLHSELNLSSLELGDSALYFCASSAGTRHTGELFFGEGSRLTVL.

This clone was seen a few times. The V gene is TRBV2, the J gene TRBJ1-4; a weak D match, TRBD1 (6 bases). CDR3 length: 15 amino acids. Looked up from germline, CDR1 is SNHLY and CDR2 is FYNNEI. V lost 2 bases to trimming and J lost 6 bases, with 13 bases between them. The CDR3 region is CASSERARGDEKLFF. The CDR3 coding sequence is TGTGCCAGCAGTGAAAGGGCCAGGGGAGATGAAAAACTGTTTTTT.

The chain joins TRBV10-1 to TRBJ2-1; 8 positions match TRBD1. The CDR3 is 14 amino acids. Trimming took 5 bases from V and 8 from J; bases not matched to a gene: 8. Looked up from germline, CDR1 is WNHNN and CDR2 is SYGVQD (reference sequence). The CDR3 DNA sequence: TGCGCCAGCAGTTCCTCCGGGACAGGTTATGAGCAGTTCTTC. Protein sequence: CASSSSGTGYEQFF.

The chain is built from TRBV3-1 (or the pseudogene TRBV3-2) and TRBJ2-5; 9 nucleotides align to TRBD1. CDR1 LGHDT and CDR2 YNNKEL come from the germline V gene (reference sequence). Trimming removed 4 bases from V and 4 bases from J; junction bases left unmatched: 4. The CDR3 is 14 amino acids. CDR3 protein: CASSLRTGAETQYF. CDR3 DNA: TGTGCCAGCAGCCTACGGACAGGGGCAGAGACCCAGTACTTC.

The rearrangement joins TRBV24-1 to TRBJ2-5, with 11 bases fitting TRBD2. The V segment lost 6 bases and the J segment 3 bases; nucleotides outside the gene matches: 2. Germline loops: CDR1 KGHDR, CDR2 SFDVKD. CDR3 length equals 14 residues. The CDR3 loop reads CATSLAGGKETQYF. The CDR3 bases are TGTGCCACCAGTTTAGCGGGAGGGAAAGAGACCCAGTACTTC.

This clone occurred a few times. The chain is built from TRBV29-1 and TRBJ1-2, with 9 bases that match TRBD1. The germline CDR1 and CDR2 sequences are SQVTM and ANQGSEA. The trim removed 2 bases at V and 6 bases at J, leaving 13 bases unmatched. This CDR3 has 16 amino acids. CDR3 region: CSVEKWTGAAEDGYTF. As DNA, the CDR3 is TGCAGCGTTGAAAAATGGACAGGGGCGGCTGAGGATGGCTACACCTTC. The variable domain in full, with the rest retrieved from reference TRBV29-1 and TRBJ1-2, is SAVISQKPSRDICQRGTSLTIQCQVDSQVTMMFWYRQQPGQSLTLIATANQGSEATYESGFVIDKFPISRPNLTFSTLTVSNMSPEDSSIYLCSVEKWTGAAEDGYTFGSGTRLTVV.

This rearrangement joins TRBV5-4 to TRBJ2-3; the match to TRBD2 covers 7 bases. Germline loops: CDR1 SGHNT, CDR2 YYREEE (reference sequence). The trim removed 4 bases at V and 3 bases at J, leaving 11 bases unmatched. The CDR3 length is 16 residues. CDR3 protein: CASSLLGGSRTDTQYF. The CDR3 DNA reads TGTGCCAGCAGCCTCCTAGGCGGGAGTAGGACAGATACGCAGTATTTT.

The CDR3 loop is CASCPGQGADGYTF. The CDR3 DNA reads TGTGCCAGCTGCCCGGGACAGGGGGCGGATGGCTACACCTTC. The genes are TRBV2 and TRBJ1-2, with 12 bases matching TRBD1. V lost 8 bases and J lost 6; bases outside the gene matches: 7. Germline values: CDR1 SNHLY, CDR2 FYNNEI. The CDR3 length is 14 residues.

The gene calls are TRBV4-3 and TRBJ2-5, with D perhaps matching TRBD2 (6 bases). The length of the CDR3 is 15 residues. From germline, CDR1 is LGHNA and CDR2 YSLEER. V shed 1 base and J shed 1 base, with 10 bases lying between them. The CDR3 DNA is TGCGCCAGCAGCCAAGGGGGAGGACTCCAAGAGACCCAGTACTTC. Its protein product is CASSQGGGLQETQYF.

The chain recombines TRBV3-1 (or the pseudogene TRBV3-2) with TRBJ1-1, with 7 bases that match TRBD1. The J segment lost 3 bases and the V segment lost 3 bases, leaving 10 bases of the junction unmatched. The CDR3 sequence is 16 residues long. Germline V gene sequence: CDR1 LGHDT, CDR2 YNNKEL (reference sequence). CDR3 amino acids: CASSHNKGAPDTEAFF. The CDR3 bases are TGTGCCAGCAGCCACAATAAGGGGGCGCCGGACACTGAAGCTTTCTTT.